The text below deals with one TCR beta chain. Its antigen is not known. A second PCR, run for about 7 to 12 cycles, used a sample-barcoded 5' primer plus a J-beta primer mix. Tagging of each cDNA molecule was performed by a template-switch adaptor with 12 random nucleotides. TCRdb recomputed calls from the 5' RACE reads with MiXCR, one row per CDR3 protein. In the table there are hundreds of thousands of distinct CDR3 sequences, approximately 44% of which are singletons. Every donor gave 9 to 10 milliliters of peripheral blood. This CDR3 comprises 13 residues. In germline, CDR1 is LGHDT, CDR2 YNNKEL (reference sequence). This sample was taken from a study of blood T cells in healthy people across ages. Study outcomes and limitations: Getting older went along with TCR beta diversity per million T cells dropping roughly linearly.

Specimen: blood. This clonotype was sampled from a man in his sixties in good health. The V gene is TRBV3-1, the J gene TRBJ2-5; TRBD2 matches 7 bases. The end of the DNA aligns better with TRBJ2-7, so the J call may be wrong. The CDR3 is CASSQGGIGEQYF. CDR3 DNA: TGTGCCAGCAGCCAGGGAGGGATCGGCGAGCAGTACTTC.